What follows are 21 T cell receptor beta chains derived from one specimen sequenced in a study of spatial heterogeneity in lung cancer. In TCRdb, the 5' RACE reads were re-called with MiXCR into one record per CDR3 protein. The sample has some 3,000 distinct CDR3 sequences; 35% to 45% are singletons. Time point given: sample taken at primary tumor resection. Material for sequencing was whole RNA from tumor, nontumor lung or frozen PBMC, left unsorted. Sequencing was performed on PBMCs, taken at surgery. These receptors were obtained from a male donor with early-stage non-small cell lung cancer.

This clonotype was observed once. The V call is TRBV28, the J call TRBJ1-1, with D unresolved. Looked up from germline, CDR1 is MDHEN and CDR2 is SYDVKM. CDR3 size: 14 residues. With 6 bases removed from V and 0 bases from J, the gap between germline ends came to 11 bases. The CDR3, as DNA: TGTGCCAGCAGCTTAATGGGTATGAACACTGAAGCTTTCTTT. It is translated as CASSLMGMNTEAFF.

This clonotype came up a few times. The V and J genes are TRBV24-1 and TRBJ2-1; D is uncertain. This CDR3 has 13 residues. CDR1 and CDR2 from the germline V gene are KGHDR and SFDVKD. Trimming took off 5 bases at V and 11 bases at J, with 15 bases between the two ends. As DNA, the CDR3 is TGTGCCACCAGTGGGGGTGGTTTTCCAAAGCAGTTCTTC. Translated: CATSGGGFPKQFF.

This clonotype ranks as medium-sized. The rearrangement joins TRBV6-2 or TRBV6-3 to TRBJ2-2; TRBD1 is a possible D gene (6 bases). The CDR3 runs 14 residues. Looked up from germline, CDR1 is MNHEY and CDR2 is SVGEGT. Trimming took off 11 bases at V and 0 bases at J, with 13 bases between the two ends. In DNA form, the CDR3 reads TGTGCCGGGACGGGGACATCGAACACCGGGGAGCTGTTTTTT. Its translation: CAGTGTSNTGELFF.

CDR3 nucleotide sequence: TGTGCCAGCAGCGCGAGACCTGGGGAGACCCAGTACTTC. This codes for CASSARPGETQYF. The chain employs TRBV7-9 and TRBJ2-5; D is unresolved. The CDR3 is made up of 13 amino acids. In germline, CDR1 is SEHNR, CDR2 FQNEAQ (reference sequence). V lost 5 bases and J 5 bases, leaving 12 bases between the germline ends.

This clonotype was found once. The chain couples TRBV27 to TRBJ1-6; no clear D. In germline, CDR1 is MNHEY, CDR2 SMNVEV (reference sequence). Trimming removed 3 bases from V and 5 bases from J, with 11 bases in between. The CDR3 has 15 amino acids. CDR3: CASSLRVHNNSPLHF. CDR3 sequence (DNA): TGTGCCAGCAGTTTGAGGGTTCACAATAATTCACCCCTCCACTTT.

This chain connects TRBV5-4 to TRBJ2-3; the D call may be TRBD1 or TRBD2 (6 bases each). This CDR3 comprises 15 residues. Trimming stripped 0 bases from V and 0 bases from J, with 8 bases between. In germline, CDR1 is SGHNT, CDR2 YYREEE (reference sequence). The CDR3 DNA reads TGTGCCAGCAGCTTGGGGGGGGCCAGCACAGATACGCAGTATTTT. Protein sequence: CASSLGGASTDTQYF. The whole variable domain, filled in from reference TRBV5-4 and TRBJ2-3, reads ETGVTQSPTHLIKTRGQQVTLRCSSQSGHNTVSWYQQALGQGPQFIFQYYREEENGRGNFPPRFSGLQFPNYSSELNVNALELDDSALYLCASSLGGASTDTQYFGPGTRLTVL.

This clonotype was observed a few times. V is TRBV7-2 and J is TRBJ2-5, with D possibly being TRBD1 or TRBD2 (5 bases each). Germline V gene sequence: CDR1 SGHTA, CDR2 FQGNSA. The CDR3 has 17 amino acids. With 0 bases removed from V and 4 bases from J, the gap between germline ends came to 18 bases. CDR3 sequence reads: CASSLAITGPSGETQYF. CDR3 DNA: TGTGCCAGCAGCTTAGCCATTACGGGACCCTCGGGAGAGACCCAGTACTTC.

Comments on this clonotype: The junction does not match germline at one end; this may be a read error. The chain uses TRBV11-2 and TRBJ2-3; the D call may be TRBD1 or TRBD2 (5 bases each). The germline V gene encodes CDR1 SGHAT and CDR2 FQNNGV. The CDR3 totals 11 residues. The CDR3 is CASKMGDTQYF. CDR3 sequence (DNA): TGTGCCAGCAAAATGGGGGATACGCAATATTTT.

In this sample, this clonotype turned up many times. The chain joins TRBV5-1 to TRBJ2-6; 8 positions match TRBD2. The V gene end was trimmed by 3 bases and the J gene end by 0 bases; junction bases not matched to a gene: 14. This CDR3 comprises 20 residues. The V gene's germline CDR1 is SGHRS and CDR2 YFSETQ. The CDR3 sequence is CASSSLRGGGSLSGANVLTF. The CDR3 DNA follows: TGCGCCAGCAGCTCTCTACGGGGGGGCGGGTCCCTCTCTGGGGCCAACGTCCTGACTTTC.

Written as DNA, the CDR3 is TGCAGTGTACTGACTAGCGGGGGCCCTCCCGGGGAGCTGTTTTTT. Protein sequence: CSVLTSGGPPGELFF. The rearrangement joins TRBV20-1 to TRBJ2-2; TRBD2 agrees at 12 bases. CDR3 length: 15 residues. Germline values: CDR1 DFQATT, CDR2 SNEGSKA (reference sequence). V shed 7 bases, J shed 6 bases, and the junction held 9 bases outside the gene matches.

This chain links TRBV6-5 with TRBJ2-7; the D gene is possibly TRBD1 (5 bases). The V end lost 7 bases, the J end lost 0 bases, and 13 bases lay between the germline ends. The CDR3 is 14 residues long. Germline CDR1 and CDR2: MNHEY and SVGAGI. CDR3 bases: TGTGCCAGCACCTCGACAGAGAGCTCCTACGAGCAGTACTTC. This encodes CASTSTESSYEQYF.

The V call is TRBV20-1, the J call TRBJ2-7; the match to TRBD2 covers 11 bases. CDR3 length: 14 residues. Germline assignment: CDR1 DFQATT and CDR2 SNEGSKA (reference sequence). In DNA form, the CDR3 reads TGCAGCGCCCTTAATAGCGGGAGGGCTGACGAGCAGTACTTC. It is translated as CSALNSGRADEQYF.

This clonotype was detected once. V and J are TRBV6-5 and TRBJ2-3; D may be TRBD2 (5 bases). The germline V gene has CDR1 MNHEY and CDR2 SVGAGI. This CDR3 is 14 amino acids long. V was trimmed by 6 bases and J by 2 bases, leaving 12 bases between them. The CDR3 bases are TGTGCCAGCAGGGAGACTACCACCACAGATACGCAGTATTTT. Translated, it gives CASRETTTTDTQYF.

The chain recombines TRBV19 with TRBJ2-7, with TRBD1 matching 8 bases. V shed 4 bases, J shed 6 bases, and the junction held 11 bases outside the gene matches. Germline V gene lookup returns CDR1 LNHDA and CDR2 SQIVND (reference sequence). This CDR3 region has 15 residues. The CDR3 is CASSTSTGVRLEQYF. DNA for the CDR3: TGTGCCAGTAGTACCTCGACAGGGGTGCGTCTCGAGCAGTACTTC.

V is TRBV6-2 or TRBV6-3 and J is TRBJ2-1, with D maybe TRBD1 (5 bases). V was cut by 0 bases and J by 6 bases, with 6 bases left in between. The CDR3 contains 13 residues. Germline-derived CDR1 and CDR2 are MNHEY and SVGEGT. The CDR3 region is CASSYSRGNEQFF. The CDR3 DNA reads TGTGCCAGCAGTTACTCTAGGGGCAATGAGCAGTTCTTC.

This chain uses TRBV24-1 with TRBJ2-1, with D possibly being TRBD2 (6 bases). The germline CDR1 and CDR2 sequences are KGHDR and SFDVKD. The CDR3 runs 14 residues. Trimming shortened V by 7 bases and J by 4 bases, and 13 bases separated the two germline ends. The CDR3 protein is CATRGREAYNEQFF. The CDR3 DNA reads as TGTGCCACCAGGGGGCGGGAAGCTTACAATGAGCAGTTCTTC.

The rearrangement joins TRBV27 to TRBJ2-4; a possible D gene is TRBD2 (6 bases). The CDR3 spans 15 residues. Germline CDR1 is MNHEY and CDR2 is SMNVEV (reference sequence). The V and J ends lost 6 bases and 8 bases respectively, with 20 bases between them. In DNA form, the CDR3 reads TGTGCCAGCAGAGGTTTGGGGACGGGCGGGGACATTCAGTACTTC. Its translation is CASRGLGTGGDIQYF.

The J gene is TRBJ2-3, the V gene TRBV19, with TRBD1 matching over 8 bases. The CDR3 runs to 15 residues. Trimming at V came to 5 bases and at J to 5 bases, leaving 9 bases not matched to a gene. Germline CDR1 is LNHDA and CDR2 is SQIVND (reference sequence). The CDR3 DNA is TGTGCCAGTAGTGTCGCGGACAGGGCCGAAGATACGCAGTATTTT. Amino acid sequence: CASSVADRAEDTQYF.

This chain connects TRBV7-8 to TRBJ1-1; D uncertain. Germline V CDR1 and CDR2: SGHVS, FQNEAQ. The CDR3 covers 14 residues. V was cut by 5 bases and J by 2 bases, with 12 bases left in between. The DNA for the CDR3 is TGTGCCAGCAGCCACTCGGGAGTTAACACTGAAGCTTTCTTT. Its translation: CASSHSGVNTEAFF.

The chain uses TRBV6-5 and TRBJ1-1; tentative D call: TRBD1 (6 bases). The CDR3 runs to 13 residues. V was clipped by 6 bases and J by 5 bases, with 13 bases between them. CDR1 is MNHEY, CDR2 SVGAGI, per germline. This CDR3 reads CASRMFRGTEAFF. The CDR3 DNA sequence: TGTGCCAGCAGGATGTTCAGGGGAACTGAAGCTTTCTTT.

This chain joins TRBV7-2 and TRBJ2-5, with D possibly TRBD2 on 5 matching bases. The CDR3 runs to 13 residues. Germline V CDR1 and CDR2: SGHTA, FQGNSA. The V end lost 4 bases, the J end lost 6 bases, and 12 bases lay between the germline ends. The CDR3 nucleotides are TGTGCCAGCAGCTCGATCCGAGGGAAGACCCAGTACTTC. Translated, it gives CASSSIRGKTQYF.